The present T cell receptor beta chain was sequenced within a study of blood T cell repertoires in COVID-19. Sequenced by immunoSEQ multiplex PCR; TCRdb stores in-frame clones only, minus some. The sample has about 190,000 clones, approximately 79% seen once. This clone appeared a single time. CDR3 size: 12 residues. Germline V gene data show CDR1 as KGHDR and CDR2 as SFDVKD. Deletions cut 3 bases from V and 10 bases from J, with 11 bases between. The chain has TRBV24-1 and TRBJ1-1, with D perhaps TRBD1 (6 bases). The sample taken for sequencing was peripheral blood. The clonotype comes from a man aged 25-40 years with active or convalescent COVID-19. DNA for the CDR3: TGTGCCACCAGTGATGGGACAACCGGAGCTTTCTTT. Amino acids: CATSDGTTGAFF.